The present entry profiles one T cell receptor beta chain with its context. What it binds is unknown. This entry is derived from a study of regulatory T cells in long-lasting Graves disease. This CDR3 has 14 residues. Germline lookup yields CDR1 GTSNPN and CDR2 SVGIG (reference sequence). V was pared by 2 bases and J by 1 base, with 12 bases between. Study-wide results and caveats: TRBV28, TRBJ1-2 and TRBJ2-5 emerged as the favored segments in persistent disease.

As for time point: newly diagnosed GD, antithyroid drugs for less than 3 months. PBMCs were the source of the RNA used for TCR sequencing. Arm-PCR with iRepertoire HTBI primers amplified the CDR3 regions for these TCR beta libraries. TCRdb reprocessed the multiplex PCR reads via MiXCR and lists one record per CDR3 protein. Here the sample spans fewer than 650,000 distinct CDR3 sequences, around 17% being singletons. These same data were also listed under a study on T cells in Graves' hyperthyroidism and ophthalmopathy.

This specimen consisted of peripheral blood mononuclear cells (PBMCs), obtained at new diagnosis, from a patient treated with antithyroid drugs. J is TRBJ2-7 and V is TRBV30; no reliable D call. This TCR came from a woman in her 30s with Graves disease. The CDR3 coding sequence is TGTGCCTGGAGTCTCCTCCCAGATTCCTACGAGCAGTACTTC. This encodes CAWSLLPDSYEQYF.